This TCR beta chain appears in the sequencing data of a study of cytomegalovirus exposure and HLA in healthy donors. Study summary: Membership in the Caucasian-associated ancestry cluster was found for 81% of nearly 400 genotyped donors.

This CDR3 contains 13 residues. V shed 3 bases and J 6 bases; nucleotides not matched to a gene: 4. CDR1 is KGHSH, CDR2 LQKENI, per germline. Overall study results and limits: Some V segments, TRBV6-2 and TRBV6-3 among them, were indistinguishable and were therefore excluded. The authors enumerated some 170 TCR beta chains as linked to cytomegalovirus.

Note on this clone: What it binds is unknown.

PCR primers comprised 60 Vbeta and 13 Jbeta primers. Original processing notes: Some 9.9 million shared chains were among approximately 87 million unique TCR beta chains counted in a later analysis. Some clones are missing from TCRdb's copy, which holds only in-frame ones; the method was immunoSEQ multiplex PCR. V, J and clone size are those of that table, while D and trimming were read from the DNA. Among 150,000 or so clones listed, just over 75% were seen once. The material sequenced was PBMCs. This chain connects TRBV18 to TRBJ2-7, with 8 bases that match TRBD1. The sequence derives from a woman between 40 and 50 years old in good health and CMV-seronegative. The CDR3 reads CASSPGQGSEQYF. As DNA, the CDR3 is TGTGCCAGCTCACCTGGACAGGGCTCCGAGCAGTACTTC. The variable domain in full, completed from reference TRBV18 and TRBJ2-7, reads NAGVMQNPRHLVRRRGQEARLRCSPMKGHSHVYWYRQLPEEGLKFMVYLQKENIIDESGMPKERFSAEFPKEGPSILRIQQVVRGDSAAYFCASSPGQGSEQYFGPGTRLTVT.